This TCR beta chain was captured in a study of regulatory T cells in long-lasting Graves disease (dated by TCRdb to 2020 to 2023). Regarding the research as a whole: To count as having persistent Graves' disease, a patient had to have received antithyroid drug treatment for over 5 years with TSH receptor autoantibodies remaining persistently positive. The study was registered as a clinical trial and conducted in China. Patients with persistent Graves' disease were compared with patients with newly diagnosed Graves' disease using TCR sequencing and RNA sequencing of peripheral blood. A total of roughly 35 samples were covered by TCR sequencing, comprising around 13 persistent and 20 newly diagnosed Graves' disease patients. In the clinical cohort, patients with persistent Graves' disease had used antithyroid drugs for an average of about 10 years. The study at large found these results: Sequencing and analysis were restricted to the TCR beta chain. As a limitation, the authors acknowledged that the small sample size may reduce accuracy. Persistent disease showed preferential use of TRBV28, TRBJ1-2 and TRBJ2-5, whereas newly diagnosed disease favored TRBV20-1 and TRBJ2-1. More public clonotypes were shared among persistent patients (roughly 3,000) than among newly diagnosed patients (966). Only peripheral blood was studied, because thyroid tissue, the primary lesion, was inaccessible. Persistent Graves' disease patients showed lower TCR Shannon entropy and fewer highly expanded clones than newly diagnosed patients, suggesting clonal expansion.

Interpreted using the paper, the time point label stands for: persistent/refractory GD, antithyroid drugs over 5 years with positive TRAb. For both TCR sequencing and RNA sequencing, RNA was extracted from PBMCs in TRIzol. Graves' disease was diagnosed according to American Thyroid Association guidelines. The patients came from an endocrinology department in Xi'an, China. Each patient gave about 10 milliliters of peripheral blood, collected in an EDTA anticoagulant tube. Ficoll Paque Plus density gradient separation was used to isolate PBMCs, and no additional T cell sorting was done. RNA quality was checked with an Agilent 2100 Bioanalyzer and agarose gel, and concentration with a NanoDrop 2000. Libraries were made using multiplex PCR. Sequencing was performed on an Illumina HiSeq 4000. TCR beta libraries were built with iRepertoire HTBI primers and Arm-PCR amplification of CDR3 regions. Before sequencing, the PCR products underwent gel purification. In the authors' own workflow: Across samples, roughly 60 TRBV and roughly 15 TRBJ segments were identified and used for gene usage analysis of CDR3 amino acid clonotypes. COPE and FqMerger were used to merge the filtered high-quality paired reads into contigs. BLAST was used to align contigs to IMGT TRBV, TRBD and TRBJ reference genes, and CDR3 was defined according to IMGT. Highly expanded clones were defined as clonotypes with a frequency above 0.1%. Repertoire diversity was measured by Shannon entropy, and V-J evenness by the Gini coefficient. A clonotype was considered public if more than one individual shared it. TCRdb handled the public reads itself, with Q25 trimming in fastp and clone calling in MiXCR, and kept productive beta chains. Every distinct CDR3 protein forms one entry, paired with its most common genes and DNA. The V and J calls, along with clone size, are taken from TCRdb and not from the paper's own processing. The sample records roughly 500,000 distinct CDR3 sequences, 22% of which are singletons. Around 13% of the sample comes from the top ten.

From a lookup of the germline V gene, CDR1 and CDR2 are SGHTA and FQGNSA. The germline V end is reduced by 5 bases and the J end by 6 bases; junction bases left unmatched: 28. The CDR3 covers 22 residues, taking in both the cysteine and the phenylalanine. The retained sequence is limited to the CDR3, 66 bases, with the frame set at the first base. In this sample, this clonotype turned up a few times. Its antigen is still unknown. Within one base of it there is no much larger clone, and no base qualities were kept. The rearranged chain carries TRBV7-2 and TRBJ1-2, with TRBD1 matching 12 junction bases. This receptor was taken from a female donor with Graves disease. The sequenced sample was peripheral blood mononuclear cells (PBMCs), obtained when the disease was refractory, from a patient treated with antithyroid drugs. The CDR3 sequence is CASSNPAGTKWDRGHLEDGYTF. The DNA is TGTGCCAGCAGCAATCCCGCGGGGACAAAGTGGGACAGGGGGCACCTTGAGGATGGCTACACCTTC.